The table lists the clone carrying this T cell receptor beta chain with many counts. The antigen remains undetermined. The entry originates in a study of response to subunit inactivated influenza vaccine. Each CDR3 protein is one row after TCRdb ran MiXCR on the RT-PCR reads. The sample consists of some 520,000 distinct CDR3 sequences, about 15% of them appearing once. Study conclusions and caveats: It was the authors' suggestion that each seasonal influenza vaccination recruits few new T cells.

The receptor's source is a man aged 45-69 years who received an inactivated influenza vaccine. The sample in question was CD4+ T cells sorted from PBMCs, obtained less than 30 months after vaccination.

The chain's CDR3 is CSATIARSSYEQYF. DNA of the CDR3: TGCAGTGCTACCATAGCACGGAGCTCCTACGAGCAGTACTTC. This rearrangement joins TRBV20-1 to TRBJ2-7; D gene unclear. The CDR3 contains 14 residues. Germline assignment: CDR1 DFQATT and CDR2 SNEGSKA (reference sequence). V lost 4 bases, J lost 0 bases, and 13 bases lay in between.